Each of the 10 T cell receptor beta chains below was sequenced from the same sample in a study of metastatic and nonmetastatic thyroid tumors. TCRdb reassembled clones from the PCR reads with MiXCR. The data hold around 50,000 clones, with approximately 20% observed a single time. All patients were untreated before thyroid surgery. Material for sequencing was blood. All receptors come from a male donor with papillary thyroid cancer or a benign thyroid nodule (not recorded which). Some clones in this sample may be carry-over from other donors' samples.

This clone was observed many times. The chain uses TRBV9 and TRBJ1-2; D is perhaps TRBD1 (5 bases). The germline gives CDR1 SGDLS, CDR2 YYNGEE. The CDR3 is 13 amino acids. V gave up 0 bases and J gave up 7 bases, with 10 bases separating them. CDR3 protein: CASSVDQGRGYTF. CDR3 DNA: TGTGCCAGCAGCGTAGACCAGGGACGTGGCTACACCTTC.

V gene TRBV5-1 combines with J gene TRBJ2-3; D perhaps matches TRBD1 (6 bases). This CDR3 contains 16 residues. Trimming stripped 0 bases from V and 2 bases from J, with 13 bases between. CDR1 is SGHRS, CDR2 YFSETQ, per germline. The CDR3 spells CASSLAFGQYTDTQYF. Written as DNA, the CDR3 is TGCGCCAGCAGCTTGGCCTTCGGACAGTACACAGATACGCAGTATTTT. The whole variable domain, filled in from reference TRBV5-1 and TRBJ2-3, reads KAGVTQTPRYLIKTRGQQVTLSCSPISGHRSVSWYQQTPGQGLQFLFEYFSETQRNKGNFPGRFSGRQFSNSRSEMNVSTLELGDSALYLCASSLAFGQYTDTQYFGPGTRLTVL.

This clone has a count of ten or more. Here the CDR3 reads CASSVGSGPSYEQYF. The CDR3 region has the DNA TGTGCCAGCAGCGTAGGGTCAGGGCCCTCCTACGAGCAGTACTTC. The chain combines TRBV9 with TRBJ2-7; TRBD1 is a possible D gene (5 bases). This CDR3 spans 15 amino acids. CDR1 is SGDLS and CDR2 is YYNGEE in the germline V gene. The germline V and J ends were trimmed by 0 bases and 0 bases, with 10 bases remaining between them. Complete variable domain (other parts from reference TRBV9 and TRBJ2-7): DSGVTQTPKHLITATGQRVTLRCSPRSGDLSVYWYQQSLDQGLQFLIQYYNGEERAKGNILERFSAQQFPDLHSELNLSSLELGDSALYFCASSVGSGPSYEQYFGPGTRLTVT.

The V gene is TRBV6-2 or TRBV6-3, the J gene TRBJ2-2; tentatively, D is TRBD1 (5 bases). The V gene lost 7 bases and the J gene lost 7 bases, with 13 bases spanning the gap. Germline assignment: CDR1 MNHEY and CDR2 SVGEGT. CDR3 length equals 13 residues. The CDR3 reads CASIGARGGELFF. In DNA form, the CDR3 reads TGTGCCAGCATAGGGGCCAGAGGCGGGGAGCTGTTTTTT.

A remark on this clone: A junction boundary mismatches the germline segment, possibly from a read error. The genes are TRBV12-3 or TRBV12-4 and TRBJ1-2; TRBD1 aligns across 9 bases. The CDR3 runs to 13 residues. CDR3 sequence reads: CASGTTTGQGTNF. CDR3 nucleotides: TGTGCCAGCGGTACAACCACCGGACAGGGGACGAACTTC.

This clone was seen ten or more times. The chain uses TRBV6-1 and TRBJ2-1, with 13 bases fitting TRBD2. Germline trimming cut 6 bases from V and 5 bases from J; bases unmatched to any gene: 1. The CDR3 length is 14 residues. Germline CDR1 MNHNS, CDR2 SASEGT. CDR3 in amino acids: CASRLAGGNNEQFF. In DNA form, the CDR3 reads TGTGCCAGCAGACTAGCGGGAGGGAACAATGAGCAGTTCTTC.

The sample holds many counts of this clone. The chain employs TRBV28 and TRBJ1-5; D unclear. The germline gives CDR1 MDHEN, CDR2 SYDVKM. This CDR3 region has 15 residues. V was trimmed by 11 bases and J by 2 bases, leaving 19 bases between them. This CDR3 reads CASIKGASGNQPQHF. The DNA of the CDR3 is TGTGCCTCCATTAAGGGAGCTAGCGGCAATCAGCCCCAGCATTTT. Full variable domain (outside the CDR3, taken from reference TRBV28 and TRBJ1-5): DVKVTQSSRYLVKRTGEKVFLECVQDMDHENMFWYRQDPGLGLRLIYFSYDVKMKEKGDIPEGYSVSREKKERFSLILESASTNQTSMYLCASIKGASGNQPQHFGDGTRLSIL.

In its sample, this clone was seen many times. V usage is TRBV6-1 and J usage is TRBJ2-7; 9 positions agree with TRBD1. V lost 1 base to trimming and J lost 5 bases; unmatched junction nucleotides: 9. CDR3 length: 16 residues. CDR1 is MNHNS, CDR2 SASEGT, per germline. CDR3 nucleotides: TGTGCCAGCAGTGAAGTCCGGGGACAGGGTTGGGACGAGCAGTACTTC. It translates to CASSEVRGQGWDEQYF.

This clone has ten or more counts. The rearrangement uses TRBV6-1 and TRBJ2-5; TRBD2 matches 15 bases. Germline V CDR1 and CDR2: MNHNS, SASEGT. The CDR3 sequence is 19 residues long. The ends lost 1 base at V and 5 bases at J; junction bases unmatched: 11. The CDR3 loop reads CASSEGGWGLAGGGETQYF. The CDR3 coding sequence is TGTGCCAGCAGTGAAGGGGGATGGGGACTAGCGGGAGGAGGGGAGACCCAGTACTTC.

This clone was picked up many times. The chain joins TRBV7-9 to TRBJ1-3; D may be TRBD1 (6 bases). The length of the CDR3 is 14 residues. The germline gives CDR1 SEHNR, CDR2 FQNEAQ (reference sequence). The V end lost 2 bases, the J end lost 8 bases, and 13 bases lay between the germline ends. This CDR3 reads CASSLTETGYTIYF. Written as DNA, the CDR3 is TGTGCCAGCAGCTTAACGGAGACAGGCTACACCATATATTTT.